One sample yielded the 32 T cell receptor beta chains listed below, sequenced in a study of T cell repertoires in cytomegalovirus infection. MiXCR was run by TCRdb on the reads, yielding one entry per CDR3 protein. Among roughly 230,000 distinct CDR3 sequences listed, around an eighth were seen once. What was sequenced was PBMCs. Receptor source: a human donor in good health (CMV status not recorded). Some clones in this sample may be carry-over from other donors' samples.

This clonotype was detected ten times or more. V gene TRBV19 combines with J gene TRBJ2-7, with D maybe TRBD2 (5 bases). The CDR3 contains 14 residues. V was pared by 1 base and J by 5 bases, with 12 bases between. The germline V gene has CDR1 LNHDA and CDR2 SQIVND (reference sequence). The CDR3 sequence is CASSIAGSQHEQYF. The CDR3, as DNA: TGTGCCAGTAGTATAGCGGGAAGTCAGCACGAGCAGTACTTC.

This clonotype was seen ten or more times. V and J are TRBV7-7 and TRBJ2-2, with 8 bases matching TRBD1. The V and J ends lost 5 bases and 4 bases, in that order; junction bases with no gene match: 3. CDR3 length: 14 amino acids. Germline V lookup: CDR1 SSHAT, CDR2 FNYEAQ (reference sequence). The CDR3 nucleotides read TGTGCCAGCAGCCCACAGGGGGTCACCGGGGAGCTGTTTTTT. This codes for CASSPQGVTGELFF. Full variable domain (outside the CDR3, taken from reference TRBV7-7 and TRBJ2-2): GAGVSQSPRYKVTKRGQDVTLRCDPISSHATLYWYQQALGQGPEFLTYFNYEAQPDKSGLPSDRFSAERPEGSISTLTIQRTEQRDSAMYRCASSPQGVTGELFFGEGSRLTVL.

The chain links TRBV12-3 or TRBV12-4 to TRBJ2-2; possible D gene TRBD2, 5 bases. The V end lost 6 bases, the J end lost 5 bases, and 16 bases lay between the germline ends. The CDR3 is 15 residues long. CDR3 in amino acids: CASSKDLSGTGELFF. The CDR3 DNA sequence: TGTGCCAGCAGCAAAGATTTGTCGGGAACCGGGGAGCTGTTTTTT.

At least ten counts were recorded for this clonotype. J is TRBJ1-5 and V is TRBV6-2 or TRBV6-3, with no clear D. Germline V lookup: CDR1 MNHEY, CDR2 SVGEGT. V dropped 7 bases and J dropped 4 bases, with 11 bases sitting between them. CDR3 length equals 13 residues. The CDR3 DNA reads TGTGCCAGCATGGATCGGAGAAATCAGCCCCAGCATTTT. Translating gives CASMDRRNQPQHF.

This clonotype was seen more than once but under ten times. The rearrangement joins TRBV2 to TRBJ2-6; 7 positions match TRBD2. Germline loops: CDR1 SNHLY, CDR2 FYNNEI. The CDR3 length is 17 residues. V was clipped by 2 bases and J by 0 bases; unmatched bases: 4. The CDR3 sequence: CASSERDYHSGANVLTF. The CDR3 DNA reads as TGTGCCAGCAGTGAAAGGGACTATCACTCTGGGGCCAACGTCCTGACTTTC.

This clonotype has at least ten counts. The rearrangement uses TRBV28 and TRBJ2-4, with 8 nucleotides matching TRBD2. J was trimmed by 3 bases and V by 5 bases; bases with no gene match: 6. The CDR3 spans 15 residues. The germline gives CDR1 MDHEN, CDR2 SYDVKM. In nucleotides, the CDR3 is TGTGCCAGCAGTCAGACTAGCGAAGACAAAAACATTCAGTACTTC. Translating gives CASSQTSEDKNIQYF.

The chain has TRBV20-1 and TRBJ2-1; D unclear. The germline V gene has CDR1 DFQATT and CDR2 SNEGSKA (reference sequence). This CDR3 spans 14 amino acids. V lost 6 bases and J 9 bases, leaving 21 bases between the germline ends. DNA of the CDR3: TGCAGTGCCACCGCTTTAGGGATTCGAGGTGAGCAGTTCTTC. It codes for CSATALGIRGEQFF.

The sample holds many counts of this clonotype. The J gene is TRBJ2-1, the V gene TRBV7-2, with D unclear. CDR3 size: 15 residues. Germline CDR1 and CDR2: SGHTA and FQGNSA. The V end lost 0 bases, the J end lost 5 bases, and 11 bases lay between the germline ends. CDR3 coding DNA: TGTGCCAGCAGCTTAGCGGTGGGGTCCCACAATGAGCAGTTCTTC. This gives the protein CASSLAVGSHNEQFF.

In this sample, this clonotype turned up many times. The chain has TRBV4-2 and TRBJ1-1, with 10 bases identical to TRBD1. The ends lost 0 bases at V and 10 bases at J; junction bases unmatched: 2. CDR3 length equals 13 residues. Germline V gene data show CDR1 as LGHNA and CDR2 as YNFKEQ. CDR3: CASSQDRDRGAFF. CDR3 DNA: TGTGCCAGCAGCCAAGATAGGGACAGGGGAGCTTTCTTT.

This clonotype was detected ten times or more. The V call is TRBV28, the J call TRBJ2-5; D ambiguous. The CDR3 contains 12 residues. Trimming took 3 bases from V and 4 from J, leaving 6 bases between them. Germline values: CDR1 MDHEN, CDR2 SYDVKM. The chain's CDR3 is CASSLNGETQYF. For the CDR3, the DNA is TGTGCCAGCAGTTTGAACGGAGAGACCCAGTACTTC.

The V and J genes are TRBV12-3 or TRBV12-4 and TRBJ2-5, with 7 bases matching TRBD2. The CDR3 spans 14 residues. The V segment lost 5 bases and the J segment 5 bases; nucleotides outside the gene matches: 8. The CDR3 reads CASSPTSLPETQYF. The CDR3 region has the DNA TGTGCCAGCAGTCCGACTAGCCTGCCCGAGACCCAGTACTTC.

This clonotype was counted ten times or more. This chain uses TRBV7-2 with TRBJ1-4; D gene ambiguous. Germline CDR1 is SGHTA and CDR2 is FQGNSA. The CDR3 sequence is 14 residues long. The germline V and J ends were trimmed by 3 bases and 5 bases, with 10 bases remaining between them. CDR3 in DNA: TGTGCCAGCAGCTTGCCAGACAAGAATGAAAAACTGTTTTTT. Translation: CASSLPDKNEKLFF.

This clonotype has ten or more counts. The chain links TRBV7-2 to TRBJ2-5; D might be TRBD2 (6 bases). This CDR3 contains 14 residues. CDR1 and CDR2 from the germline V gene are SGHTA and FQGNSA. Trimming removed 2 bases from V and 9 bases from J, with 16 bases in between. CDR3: CASSLRVAATPQYF. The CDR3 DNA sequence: TGTGCCAGCAGCTTACGGGTAGCGGCCACTCCCCAGTACTTC.

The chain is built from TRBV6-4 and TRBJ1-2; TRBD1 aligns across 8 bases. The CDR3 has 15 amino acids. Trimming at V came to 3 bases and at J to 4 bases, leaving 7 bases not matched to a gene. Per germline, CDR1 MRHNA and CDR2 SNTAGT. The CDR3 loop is CASSEGQGATYGYTF. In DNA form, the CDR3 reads TGTGCCAGCAGTGAAGGGCAGGGGGCGACCTATGGCTACACCTTC.

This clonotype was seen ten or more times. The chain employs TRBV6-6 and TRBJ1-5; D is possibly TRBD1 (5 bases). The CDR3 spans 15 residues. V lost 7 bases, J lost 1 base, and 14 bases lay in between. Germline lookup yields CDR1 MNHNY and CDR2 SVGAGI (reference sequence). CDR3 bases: TGTGCCAGCACCGACGCCGGGACGAGCAATCAGCCCCAGCATTTT. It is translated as CASTDAGTSNQPQHF.

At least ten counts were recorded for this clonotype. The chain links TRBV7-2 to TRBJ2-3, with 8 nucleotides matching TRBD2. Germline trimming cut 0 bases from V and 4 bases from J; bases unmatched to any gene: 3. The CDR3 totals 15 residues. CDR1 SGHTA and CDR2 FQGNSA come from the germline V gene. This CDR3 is CASSLASGRADTQYF. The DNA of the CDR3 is TGTGCCAGCAGCTTAGCAAGCGGGAGAGCAGATACGCAGTATTTT.

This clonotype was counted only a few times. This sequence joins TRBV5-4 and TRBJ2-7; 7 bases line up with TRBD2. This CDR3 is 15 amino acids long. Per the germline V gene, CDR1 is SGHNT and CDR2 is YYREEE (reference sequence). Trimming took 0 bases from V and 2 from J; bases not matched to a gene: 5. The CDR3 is CASSLDPGGAYEQYF. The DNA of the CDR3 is TGTGCCAGCAGCTTGGATCCGGGAGGCGCCTACGAGCAGTACTTC.

The CDR3 loop reads CASHKRGHEQYF. The CDR3 DNA follows: TGTGCCAGCCACAAAAGGGGGCACGAGCAGTACTTC. J is TRBJ2-7 and V is TRBV28; TRBD1 agrees at 7 bases. J gave up 5 bases and V 8 bases, and 6 bases lay outside the gene matches. There are 12 residues in the CDR3. CDR1 and CDR2 (germline): MDHEN, SYDVKM.

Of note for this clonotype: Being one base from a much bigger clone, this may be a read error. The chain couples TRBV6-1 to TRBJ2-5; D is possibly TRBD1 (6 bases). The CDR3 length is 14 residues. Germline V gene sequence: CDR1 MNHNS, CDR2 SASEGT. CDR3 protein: CSSSPTGIPETQYF. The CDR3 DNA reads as TGTTCCAGCAGCCCAACAGGGATCCCAGAGACCCAGTACTTC.

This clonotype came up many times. CDR3 amino acids: CASSGPPSTGGGFTEAFF. The CDR3 bases are TGTGCCAGCAGTGGACCGCCGTCAACAGGGGGCGGATTCACTGAAGCTTTCTTT. This chain links TRBV6-2 or TRBV6-3 with TRBJ1-1, with TRBD1 matching 9 bases. Germline CDR1 and CDR2: MNHEY and SVGEGT. CDR3 size: 18 residues. Losses at the gene ends were 5 bases for V and 4 bases for J; bases not matched to a gene: 17.

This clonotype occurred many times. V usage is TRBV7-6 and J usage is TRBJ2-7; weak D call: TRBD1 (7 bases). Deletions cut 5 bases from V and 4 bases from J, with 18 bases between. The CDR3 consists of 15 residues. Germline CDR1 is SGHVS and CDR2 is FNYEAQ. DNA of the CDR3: TGTGCCAGCAGCCCAGACGCGGGGACAGAATACGAGCAGTACTTC. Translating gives CASSPDAGTEYEQYF.

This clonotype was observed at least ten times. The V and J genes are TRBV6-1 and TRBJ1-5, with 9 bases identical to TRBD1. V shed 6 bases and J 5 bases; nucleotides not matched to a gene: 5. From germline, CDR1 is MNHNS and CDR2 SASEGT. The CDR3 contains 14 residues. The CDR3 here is CASSVDRGDQPQHF. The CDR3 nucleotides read TGTGCCAGCAGCGTAGACAGGGGGGATCAGCCCCAGCATTTT.

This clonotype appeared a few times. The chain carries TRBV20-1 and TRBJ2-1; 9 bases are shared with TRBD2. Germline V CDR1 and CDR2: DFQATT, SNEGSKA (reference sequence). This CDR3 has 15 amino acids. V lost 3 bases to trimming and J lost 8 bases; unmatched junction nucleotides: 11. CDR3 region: CSASLGLAGPDEQFF. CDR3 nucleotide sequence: TGCAGTGCTAGCTTAGGCCTAGCGGGGCCCGATGAGCAGTTCTTC.

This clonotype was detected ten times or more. CDR3 DNA: TGTGCCAGCAGCGGGGAGACAGGGGTTTTCGAAAAACTGTTTTTT. Translated: CASSGETGVFEKLFF. The chain recombines TRBV7-2 with TRBJ1-4, with 8 bases identical to TRBD1. CDR3 length: 15 residues. Germline CDR1 is SGHTA and CDR2 is FQGNSA. The V segment lost 5 bases and the J segment 8 bases; nucleotides outside the gene matches: 10.

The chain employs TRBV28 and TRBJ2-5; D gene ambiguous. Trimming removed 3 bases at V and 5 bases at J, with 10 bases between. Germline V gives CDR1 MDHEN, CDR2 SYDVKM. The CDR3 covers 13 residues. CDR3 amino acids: CASSLRTPETQYF. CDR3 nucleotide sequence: TGTGCCAGCAGTTTGAGGACGCCTGAGACCCAGTACTTC. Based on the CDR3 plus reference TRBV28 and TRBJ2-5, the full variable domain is DVKVTQSSRYLVKRTGEKVFLECVQDMDHENMFWYRQDPGLGLRLIYFSYDVKMKEKGDIPEGYSVSREKKERFSLILESASTNQTSMYLCASSLRTPETQYFGPGTRLLVL.

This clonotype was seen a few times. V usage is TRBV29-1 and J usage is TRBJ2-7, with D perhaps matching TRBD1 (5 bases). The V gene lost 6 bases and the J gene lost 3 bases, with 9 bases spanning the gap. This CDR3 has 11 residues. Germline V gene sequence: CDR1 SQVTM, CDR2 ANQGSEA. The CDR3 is CSVETVYEQYF. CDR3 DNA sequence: TGCAGCGTAGAGACAGTCTACGAGCAGTACTTC.

CDR3 DNA sequence: TGTGCCAGCAGCCCTGGTAGGGTACTCTCTGGAAACACCATATATTTT. Amino acid sequence: CASSPGRVLSGNTIYF. The chain joins TRBV11-2 to TRBJ1-3; D is undetermined. V gave up 5 bases and J gave up 0 bases, with 14 bases separating them. Per the germline V gene, CDR1 is SGHAT and CDR2 is FQNNGV. The CDR3 runs 16 residues. Full variable domain (missing parts from reference TRBV11-2 and TRBJ1-3): EAGVAQSPRYKIIEKRQSVAFWCNPISGHATLYWYQQILGQGPKLLIQFQNNGVVDDSQLPKDRFSAERLKGVDSTLKIQPAKLEDSAVYLCASSPGRVLSGNTIYFGEGSWLTVV.

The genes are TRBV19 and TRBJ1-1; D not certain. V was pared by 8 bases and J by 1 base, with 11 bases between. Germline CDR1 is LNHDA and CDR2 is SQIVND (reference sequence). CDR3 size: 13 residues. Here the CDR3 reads CASQDTSNTEAFF. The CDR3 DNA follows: TGTGCCAGTCAAGACACGTCGAACACTGAAGCTTTCTTT.

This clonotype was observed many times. The CDR3: CASSLLTPNSGNTIYF. The CDR3 DNA sequence: TGTGCCAGCAGTTTATTGACACCGAACTCTGGAAACACCATATATTTT. The chain is built from TRBV28 and TRBJ1-3; D gene ambiguous. Trimming pared 1 base from V and 0 bases from J, leaving 10 bases between. Germline V CDR1 and CDR2: MDHEN, SYDVKM. The CDR3 extends over 16 amino acids.

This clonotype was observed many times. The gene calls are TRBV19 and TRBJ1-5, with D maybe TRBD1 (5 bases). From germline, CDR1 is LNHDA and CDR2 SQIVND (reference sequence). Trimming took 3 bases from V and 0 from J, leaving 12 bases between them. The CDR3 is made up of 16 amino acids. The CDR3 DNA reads TGTGCCAGTAGTATTTTCGGGGGTTATAGCAATCAGCCCCAGCATTTT. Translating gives CASSIFGGYSNQPQHF.

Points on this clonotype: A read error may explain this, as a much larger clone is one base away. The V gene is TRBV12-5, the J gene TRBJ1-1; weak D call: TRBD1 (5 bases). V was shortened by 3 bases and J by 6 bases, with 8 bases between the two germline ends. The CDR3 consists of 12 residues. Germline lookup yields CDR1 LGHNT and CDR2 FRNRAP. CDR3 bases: TGTGCTAGTGGTTTCGAAGGGGCTGAAGCTTTCTTT. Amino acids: CASGFEGAEAFF.

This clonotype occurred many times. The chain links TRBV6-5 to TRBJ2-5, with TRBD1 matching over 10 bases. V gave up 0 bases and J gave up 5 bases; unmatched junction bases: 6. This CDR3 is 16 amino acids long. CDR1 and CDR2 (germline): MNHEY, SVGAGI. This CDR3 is CASSYSTGQGKETQYF. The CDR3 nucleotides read TGTGCCAGCAGTTACTCAACGGGACAGGGGAAGGAGACCCAGTACTTC.